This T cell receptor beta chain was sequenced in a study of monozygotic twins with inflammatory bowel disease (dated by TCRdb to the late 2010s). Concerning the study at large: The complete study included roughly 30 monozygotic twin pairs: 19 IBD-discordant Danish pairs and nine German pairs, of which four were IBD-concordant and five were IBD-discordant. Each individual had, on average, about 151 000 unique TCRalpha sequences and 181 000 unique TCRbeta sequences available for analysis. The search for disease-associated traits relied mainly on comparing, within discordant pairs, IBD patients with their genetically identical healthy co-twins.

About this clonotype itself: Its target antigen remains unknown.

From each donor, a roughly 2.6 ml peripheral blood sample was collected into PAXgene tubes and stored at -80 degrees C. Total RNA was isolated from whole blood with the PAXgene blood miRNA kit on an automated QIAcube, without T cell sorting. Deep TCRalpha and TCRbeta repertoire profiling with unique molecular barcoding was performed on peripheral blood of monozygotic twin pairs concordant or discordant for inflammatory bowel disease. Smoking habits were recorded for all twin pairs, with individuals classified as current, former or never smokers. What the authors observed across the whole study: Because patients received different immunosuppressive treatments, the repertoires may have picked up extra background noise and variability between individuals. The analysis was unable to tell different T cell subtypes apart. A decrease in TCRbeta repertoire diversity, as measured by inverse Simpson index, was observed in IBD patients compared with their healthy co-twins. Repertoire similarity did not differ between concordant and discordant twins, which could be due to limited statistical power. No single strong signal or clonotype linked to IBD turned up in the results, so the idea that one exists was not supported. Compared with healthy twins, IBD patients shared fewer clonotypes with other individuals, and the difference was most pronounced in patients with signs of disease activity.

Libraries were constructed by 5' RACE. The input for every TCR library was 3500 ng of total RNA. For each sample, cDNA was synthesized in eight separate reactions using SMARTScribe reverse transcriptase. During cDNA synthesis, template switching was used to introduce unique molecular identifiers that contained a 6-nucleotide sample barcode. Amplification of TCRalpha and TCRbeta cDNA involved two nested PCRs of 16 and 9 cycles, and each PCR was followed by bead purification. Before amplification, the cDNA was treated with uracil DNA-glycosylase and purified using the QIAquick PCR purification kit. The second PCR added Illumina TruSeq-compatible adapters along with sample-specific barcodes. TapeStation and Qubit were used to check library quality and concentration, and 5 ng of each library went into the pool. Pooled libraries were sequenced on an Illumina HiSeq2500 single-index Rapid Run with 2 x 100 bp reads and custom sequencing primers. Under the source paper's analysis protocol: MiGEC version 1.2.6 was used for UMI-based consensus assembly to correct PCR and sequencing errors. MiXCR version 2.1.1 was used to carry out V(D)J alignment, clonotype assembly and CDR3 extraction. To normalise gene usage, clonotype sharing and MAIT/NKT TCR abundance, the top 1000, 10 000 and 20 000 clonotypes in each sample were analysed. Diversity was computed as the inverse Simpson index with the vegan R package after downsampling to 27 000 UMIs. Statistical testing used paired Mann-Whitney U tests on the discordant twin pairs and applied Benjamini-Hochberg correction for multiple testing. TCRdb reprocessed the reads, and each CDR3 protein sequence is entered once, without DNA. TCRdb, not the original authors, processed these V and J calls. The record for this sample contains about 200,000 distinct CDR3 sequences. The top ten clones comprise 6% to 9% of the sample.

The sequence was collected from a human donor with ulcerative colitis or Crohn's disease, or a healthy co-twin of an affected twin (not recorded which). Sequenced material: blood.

This receptor carries the CDR3 CASSLEVSSYNEQFF. The chain is made from TRBV5-6 and TRBJ2-1. The CDR3, cysteine through phenylalanine, is 15 amino acids long. Only the protein is on record. According to the germline V gene, CDR1 reads SGHDT and CDR2 reads YYEEEE.